The present entry profiles one TCR beta chain with its context. The data originate from a study of cytomegalovirus exposure and HLA in healthy donors. Germline V lookup: CDR1 SNHLY, CDR2 FYNNEI. V dropped 3 bases and J dropped 14 bases, with 14 bases sitting between them. The CDR3 has 13 amino acids. 60 Vbeta and 13 Jbeta primers were used in PCR. Data came from immunoSEQ multiplex PCR; TCRdb stores just in-frame clones and leaves some out. The data hold roughly 200,000 clones, with around four fifths observed a single time. The receptor was derived from a woman between 40 and 50 years old in good health and CMV-seronegative. Sequenced sample: PBMCs. The chain employs TRBV2 and TRBJ1-6; D remains unclear. The CDR3 DNA follows: TGTGCCAGCAGTGAGGGTCCTGACTCGTCCCTCCACTTT. Translating gives CASSEGPDSSLHF.